This passage covers 20 T cell receptor beta chains from one sample sequenced in a study of T cell responses to AZD1222 COVID-19 vaccine (dated by TCRdb to the early 2020s). Library prep was done by the immunoSEQ multiplex PCR assay. TCRdb provides this immuneACCESS table in a form limited to in-frame rearrangements. Some clones are lacking; in checked studies, under half of them reflect an unresolved V gene, and why the rest are absent is not known. The sample includes about 180,000 clones, with 88% observed a single time. The ten largest clones take up roughly 0.5% of the sample. The time point label for this specimen denotes: baseline before first vaccination. Here the sequenced sample was peripheral blood, taken on day 0 of AZD1222 vaccination. The receptors were sampled from an adult in good health.

The chain has TRBV9 and TRBJ2-3; maybe TRBD2 (5 bases). Germline CDR1 reads SGDLS; CDR2 reads YYNGEE. V gave up 4 bases and J gave up 6 bases, with 18 bases separating them. This CDR3 has 15 amino acids. The CDR3 sequence: CASSHRTSPTDTQYF. The DNA for the CDR3 is TGTGCCAGCAGCCACCGGACTTCGCCCACCGATACGCAGTATTTT.

This clone was picked up a small number of times. The gene calls are TRBV3-1 (or the pseudogene TRBV3-2) and TRBJ2-7, with 8 bases identical to TRBD2. Losses at the gene ends were 4 bases for V and 2 bases for J; bases not matched to a gene: 7. The CDR3 has 15 amino acids. Germline V CDR1 and CDR2: LGHDT, YNNKEL (reference sequence). As DNA, the CDR3 is TGTGCCAGCAGCCCCGCCACGGGAGGGCCCTACGAGCAGTACTTC. Translation: CASSPATGGPYEQYF.

The V and J genes are TRBV6-5 and TRBJ1-2; 10 nucleotides align to TRBD1. After removal of 2 bases from V and 2 bases from J, the junction contained 2 bases not matched to a gene. The CDR3 is 15 amino acids. Germline lookup yields CDR1 MNHEY and CDR2 SVGAGI. CDR3 nucleotide sequence: TGTGCCAGCAGTTACGGGACAGGGGAAAACTATGGCTACACCTTC. It specifies CASSYGTGENYGYTF.

The genes are TRBV19 and TRBJ1-6; D uncertain. This CDR3 spans 15 amino acids. Germline V gene sequence: CDR1 LNHDA, CDR2 SQIVND (reference sequence). Trimming pared 3 bases from V and 7 bases from J, leaving 13 bases between. The CDR3 nucleotides read TGTGCCAGTAGTATCCCGGGGATCGGCAATTCACCCCTCCACTTT. This codes for CASSIPGIGNSPLHF.

CDR3 nucleotide sequence: TGTGCCAGCAGTTACGCCGGACAGGGGGGTTACGAGCAGTACTTC. Protein product: CASSYAGQGGYEQYF. The J gene is TRBJ2-7, the V gene TRBV6-5, with 10 positions matching TRBD1. This CDR3 has 15 amino acids. V gave up 2 bases and J gave up 4 bases; unmatched junction bases: 5. CDR1 is MNHEY, CDR2 SVGAGI, per germline.

This chain connects TRBV10-1 to TRBJ1-5; TRBD1 is a possible D gene (6 bases). Per germline, CDR1 WNHNN and CDR2 SYGVQD (reference sequence). The V end was cut by 6 bases, the J end by 7 bases, with 10 bases between. The CDR3 runs 12 residues. DNA of the CDR3: TGCGCCAGCAGAGGGGGGGGCCAGCCCCAGCATTTT. It codes for CASRGGGQPQHF.

The rearrangement links TRBV15 to TRBJ1-1, with a weak D call TRBD1 (5 bases). The germline CDR1 and CDR2 sequences are LNHNV and YYDKDF (reference sequence). This CDR3 spans 14 amino acids. The ends were cut back, 3 bases at V and 2 bases at J, with 10 bases in the middle. The CDR3: CATSSGGRNTEAFF. In nucleotides, the CDR3 is TGTGCCACCAGCAGTGGGGGGAGAAACACTGAAGCTTTCTTT.

V and J are TRBV5-4 and TRBJ2-3; D uncertain. This CDR3 is 17 amino acids long. Trimming removed 0 bases from V and 2 bases from J, with 16 bases in between. Germline values: CDR1 SGHNT, CDR2 YYREEE (reference sequence). Here the CDR3 DNA reads TGTGCCAGCAGCTTGGAGGGTGGGATCACAATCACAGATACGCAGTATTTT. Translated, it gives CASSLEGGITITDTQYF.

The chain joins TRBV7-9 to TRBJ2-2; no reliable D call. Germline CDR1 is SEHNR and CDR2 is FQNEAQ (reference sequence). CDR3 size: 15 residues. V was shortened by 0 bases and J by 2 bases, with 7 bases between the two germline ends. The CDR3 sequence is CASSLAGSNTGELFF. In DNA, the CDR3 is TGTGCCAGCAGCTTAGCCGGGTCAAACACCGGGGAGCTGTTTTTT.

V is TRBV27 and J is TRBJ1-4; D might be TRBD1 (6 bases). This CDR3 contains 17 residues. Trimming left V 5 bases short and J 7 bases short, with 23 bases between. Germline V gives CDR1 MNHEY, CDR2 SMNVEV (reference sequence). The CDR3 reads CASSIRDMENGGEKLFF. The DNA of the CDR3 is TGTGCCAGCAGTATACGGGACATGGAGAACGGGGGTGAAAAACTGTTTTTT.

The chain uses TRBV2 and TRBJ1-5; D is undetermined. The germline V gene encodes CDR1 SNHLY and CDR2 FYNNEI. The CDR3 consists of 12 residues. Trimming removed 3 bases at V and 7 bases at J, with 7 bases between. CDR3 sequence reads: CASSETEQPQHF. CDR3 in DNA: TGTGCCAGCAGTGAGACCGAACAGCCCCAGCATTTT. Drawing the rest from reference TRBV2 and TRBJ1-5, the complete variable domain is EPEVTQTPSHQVTQMGQEVILRCVPISNHLYFYWYRQILGQKVEFLVSFYNNEISEKSEIFDDQFSVERPDGSNFTLKIRSTKLEDSAMYFCASSETEQPQHFGDGTRLSIL.

This chain connects TRBV4-1 to TRBJ1-5, with no clear D. Between the trimmed V and J ends, which lost 0 bases and 6 bases, there was a span of 15 bases. The CDR3 loop spans 16 amino acids. The V gene's germline CDR1 is MGHRA and CDR2 YSYEKL. CDR3 residues: CASSQEMGNSGQPQHF. For the CDR3, the DNA is TGCGCCAGCAGCCAAGAGATGGGGAATTCGGGTCAGCCCCAGCATTTT.

V and J are TRBV28 and TRBJ1-3; D ambiguous. The germline V gene encodes CDR1 MDHEN and CDR2 SYDVKM. The CDR3 runs 12 residues. Deletions cut 8 bases from V and 4 bases from J, with 9 bases between. The CDR3 DNA reads TGTGCCAGCCGGAGGGCAGGAAACACCATATATTTT. Protein product: CASRRAGNTIYF.

This clone appeared a single time. The rearrangement links TRBV12-3 or TRBV12-4 to TRBJ1-1; D unclear. Trimming stripped 5 bases from V and 1 base from J, with 8 bases between. The length of the CDR3 is 13 residues. The CDR3 coding sequence is TGTGCCAGCAGTACACAGTGGAACACTGAAGCTTTCTTT. Translating it yields CASSTQWNTEAFF.

This chain joins TRBV9 and TRBJ1-4; D gene uncertain. The CDR3 has 16 amino acids. Germline V gene data show CDR1 as SGDLS and CDR2 as YYNGEE. Trimming left V 4 bases short and J 0 bases short, with 13 bases between. CDR3 amino acids: CASSPRREATNEKLFF. The CDR3 nucleotides are TGTGCCAGCAGCCCCCGGAGGGAAGCAACTAATGAAAAACTGTTTTTT.

The chain is built from TRBV5-6 and TRBJ1-1; D unresolved. Between the trimmed V and J ends, which lost 2 bases and 6 bases, there was a span of 8 bases. There are 12 residues in the CDR3. From germline, CDR1 is SGHDT and CDR2 YYEEEE. DNA of the CDR3: TGTGCCAGCAGCTTTATCACGGCTGAAGCTTTCTTT. The encoded protein is CASSFITAEAFF.

The chain uses TRBV6-5 and TRBJ1-6; the D is unclear. Germline lookup yields CDR1 MNHEY and CDR2 SVGAGI. This CDR3 has 12 amino acids. V lost 8 bases and J lost 8, with 10 bases in between. This CDR3 is CASYSWDSPLHF. The CDR3 region has the DNA TGTGCCAGCTATTCATGGGATTCACCCCTCCACTTT.

The chain recombines TRBV18 with TRBJ1-6, with 9 bases lining up with TRBD1. The germline V gene has CDR1 KGHSH and CDR2 LQKENI. With V trimmed by 8 bases and J by 5 bases, 7 bases remained unmatched. The CDR3 has 15 residues. Written as DNA, the CDR3 is TGTGCCAGCAGACAGGGGGTGACCGATAATTCACCCCTCCACTTT. Its protein is CASRQGVTDNSPLHF.

The chain couples TRBV19 to TRBJ2-7; 8 positions match TRBD1. Trimming cost V 5 bases and J 2 bases; bases outside gene matches: 5. This CDR3 spans 14 amino acids. Germline V lookup: CDR1 LNHDA, CDR2 SQIVND (reference sequence). CDR3 bases: TGTGCCAGTAGTGCCCTGGACAGGGCCTACGAGCAGTACTTC. It translates to CASSALDRAYEQYF.

The gene calls are TRBV27 and TRBJ2-1; 7 bases map to TRBD2. The germline V gene encodes CDR1 MNHEY and CDR2 SMNVEV (reference sequence). This CDR3 has 15 residues. With V trimmed by 5 bases and J by 4 bases, 8 bases remained unmatched. The CDR3 DNA sequence: TGTGCCAGCAGTCGCCTGCTAGCGGTGTACAATGAGCAGTTCTTC. As protein: CASSRLLAVYNEQFF.